Listed below are T cell receptor beta chains from one sample, sequenced in a study of Tregs in tolerant kidney transplant recipients. TCRdb's table, derived via immunoSEQ multiplex PCR, lists solely in-frame clones and lacks some. The table shows some 55,000 clones, with more than 70% occurring only once. Material for sequencing was CD4+ T cells from blood. These receptors originate from a human donor in good health. Each CDR3 is given with its conserved first and last residue. A D gene is named only where the DNA matches it firmly. Expanded clones are given a class, and other clones once, few, many or no size at all.

j_gene: TRBJ2-3
v_gene: TRBV27
abundance: NA
d_gene: TRBD1
CDR3aa: CASSLTGPDTQYF
CDR3nt: TGTGCCAGCAGTCTGACAGGGCCAGATACGCAGTATTTT

j_gene: TRBJ1-5
v_gene: TRBV19
abundance: NA
d_gene: TRBD1
CDR3aa: CASSTRGGWGSSNQPQHF
CDR3nt: TGTGCCAGTAGTACCCGAGGGGGCTGGGGGTCTAGCAATCAGCCCCAGCATTTT

j_gene: TRBJ2-5
v_gene: TRBV5-6
abundance: few
d_gene: NA
CDR3aa: CASSLAVGYETQYF
CDR3nt: TGTGCCAGCAGCTTGGCGGTGGGGTATGAGACCCAGTACTTC

j_gene: TRBJ1-1
v_gene: TRBV7-2
abundance: once
d_gene: NA
CDR3aa: CASSRQRNTEAFF
CDR3nt: TGTGCCAGCAGCCGTCAGAGGAACACTGAAGCTTTCTTT

j_gene: TRBJ1-2
v_gene: TRBV6-1
abundance: NA
d_gene: NA
CDR3aa: CASTGETHGYTF
CDR3nt: TGTGCCAGCACCGGTGAAACCCATGGCTACACCTTC

j_gene: TRBJ2-5
v_gene: TRBV7-2
abundance: NA
d_gene: TRBD2
CDR3aa: CASSSGTSETFQETQYF
CDR3nt: TGTGCCAGCAGCTCCGGGACTAGCGAAACCTTCCAAGAGACCCAGTACTTC

j_gene: TRBJ1-2
v_gene: TRBV5-4
abundance: NA
d_gene: TRBD1
CDR3aa: CASSATGQGFDYTF
CDR3nt: TGTGCCAGCAGCGCCACCGGACAGGGGTTTGACTACACCTTC

j_gene: TRBJ1-6
v_gene: TRBV6-5
abundance: NA
d_gene: NA
CDR3aa: CASRRLGAGSSPLHF
CDR3nt: TGTGCCAGCAGACGATTGGGGGCAGGGAGTTCACCCCTCCACTTT

j_gene: TRBJ2-7
v_gene: TRBV7-2
abundance: NA
d_gene: NA
CDR3aa: CASSLEWGSSYEQYF
CDR3nt: TGTGCCAGCAGCTTAGAGTGGGGAAGCTCCTACGAGCAGTACTTC

j_gene: TRBJ1-2
v_gene: TRBV2
abundance: NA
d_gene: TRBD1
CDR3aa: CASRRQGANYGYTF
CDR3nt: TGTGCCAGCAGACGACAGGGTGCTAACTATGGCTACACCTTC

j_gene: TRBJ2-1
v_gene: TRBV5-6
abundance: NA
d_gene: TRBD1
CDR3aa: CASSLRGRQGAYNEQFF
CDR3nt: TGTGCCAGCAGCCTACGGGGTAGACAGGGGGCCTACAATGAGCAGTTCTTC

j_gene: TRBJ1-1
v_gene: TRBV6-1
abundance: NA
d_gene: NA
CDR3aa: CASSEGVNTEAFF
CDR3nt: TGTGCCAGCAGTGAAGGGGTGAACACTGAAGCTTTCTTT

j_gene: TRBJ1-5
v_gene: TRBV19
abundance: NA
d_gene: NA
CDR3aa: CAGSRYLNQPQHF
CDR3nt: TGTGCCGGGTCCAGGTACCTCAATCAGCCCCAGCATTTT

j_gene: TRBJ2-7
v_gene: TRBV6-5
abundance: NA
d_gene: TRBD1
CDR3aa: CASRRQGSSYEQYF
CDR3nt: TGTGCCAGCAGGAGACAGGGGAGCTCCTACGAGCAGTACTTC

j_gene: TRBJ2-3
v_gene: TRBV30
abundance: NA
d_gene: NA
CDR3aa: CACNLGGTQYF
CDR3nt: TGTGCCTGTAACCTCGGTGGTACGCAGTATTTT

j_gene: TRBJ1-1
v_gene: TRBV11-3
abundance: NA
d_gene: NA
CDR3aa: CASSLAPGLDTEAFF
CDR3nt: TGTGCCAGCAGCTTAGCCCCGGGTTTGGACACTGAAGCTTTCTTT

j_gene: TRBJ1-1
v_gene: TRBV7-2
abundance: NA
d_gene: NA
CDR3aa: CASSLEGSLGRAFF
CDR3nt: TGTGCCAGCAGCTTAGAAGGCTCTCTCGGGAGAGCTTTCTTT

j_gene: TRBJ2-2
v_gene: TRBV7-3
abundance: NA
d_gene: TRBD2
CDR3aa: CASSLTGTSVTGELFF
CDR3nt: TGTGCCAGCAGCTTGACCGGGACTAGCGTCACCGGGGAGCTGTTTTTT

j_gene: TRBJ2-1
v_gene: TRBV28
abundance: once
d_gene: TRBD2
CDR3aa: CASRNPRGSGRLEQFF
CDR3nt: TGTGCCAGCAGGAACCCCCGGGGGAGCGGGAGGCTTGAGCAGTTCTTC

j_gene: TRBJ1-3
v_gene: TRBV10-3
abundance: NA
d_gene: NA
CDR3aa: CATTYESGNTIYF
CDR3nt: TGTGCTACCACGTATGAGTCTGGAAACACCATATATTTT

j_gene: TRBJ2-2
v_gene: TRBV30
abundance: NA
d_gene: NA
CDR3aa: CAWSQQDTGELFF
CDR3nt: TGTGCCTGGAGTCAACAAGATACCGGGGAGCTGTTTTTT

j_gene: TRBJ2-7
v_gene: TRBV4-3
abundance: NA
d_gene: TRBD2
CDR3aa: CASSQELAGALTYEQYF
CDR3nt: TGCGCCAGCAGCCAAGAACTAGCGGGGGCCCTAACCTACGAGCAGTACTTC

j_gene: TRBJ1-2
v_gene: TRBV18
abundance: NA
d_gene: TRBD1
CDR3aa: CASSSQGINYGYTF
CDR3nt: TGTGCCAGCTCATCACAGGGGATTAACTATGGCTACACCTTC

j_gene: TRBJ1-1
v_gene: TRBV19
abundance: NA
d_gene: NA
CDR3aa: CASSIGGAKSTEAFF
CDR3nt: TGTGCCAGTAGTATTGGGGGCGCGAAGAGCACTGAAGCTTTCTTT

j_gene: TRBJ2-3
v_gene: TRBV2
abundance: NA
d_gene: TRBD2
CDR3aa: CASSEGLAGGKQYF
CDR3nt: TGTGCCAGCAGTGAGGGACTAGCGGGGGGTAAGCAGTATTTT

j_gene: TRBJ2-5
v_gene: TRBV30
abundance: NA
d_gene: TRBD1
CDR3aa: CAGDRGETQYF
CDR3nt: TGTGCCGGAGACAGGGGGGAGACCCAGTACTTC

j_gene: TRBJ2-7
v_gene: TRBV2
abundance: once
d_gene: NA
CDR3aa: CASSPMGGSYEQYF
CDR3nt: TGTGCCAGTTCTCCTATGGGAGGTTCCTACGAGCAGTACTTC

j_gene: TRBJ1-1
v_gene: TRBV5-1
abundance: NA
d_gene: TRBD1
CDR3aa: CASSLPGQGETEAFF
CDR3nt: TGCGCCAGCAGCTTACCGGGACAGGGGGAAACTGAAGCTTTCTTT

j_gene: TRBJ2-7
v_gene: TRBV9
abundance: NA
d_gene: TRBD1
CDR3aa: CASSSGQATYEQYF
CDR3nt: TGTGCCAGCAGCTCGGGACAGGCGACCTACGAGCAGTACTTC

j_gene: TRBJ2-5
v_gene: TRBV7-3
abundance: NA
d_gene: NA
CDR3aa: CASSPGLQETQYF
CDR3nt: TGTGCCAGCAGTCCTGGCCTACAAGAGACCCAGTACTTC

j_gene: TRBJ2-1
v_gene: TRBV4-3
abundance: NA
d_gene: TRBD2
CDR3aa: CASSQSLSGGAPNEQFF
CDR3nt: TGCGCCAGCAGCCAATCCCTGAGCGGGGGGGCCCCAAATGAGCAGTTCTTC

j_gene: TRBJ2-7
v_gene: TRBV10-3
abundance: NA
d_gene: NA
CDR3aa: CAISRDGLTYEQYF
CDR3nt: TGTGCCATCAGCCGGGACGGATTAACCTACGAGCAGTACTTC

j_gene: TRBJ1-6
v_gene: TRBV5-4
abundance: NA
d_gene: TRBD1
CDR3aa: CASATGANSPLHF
CDR3nt: TGTGCCAGCGCGACAGGGGCCAATTCACCCCTCCACTTT

j_gene: TRBJ1-2
v_gene: TRBV11-2
abundance: medium-sized
d_gene: TRBD1
CDR3aa: CASSPGDRGVGYTF
CDR3nt: TGTGCCAGCAGCCCGGGGGACAGGGGCGTTGGCTACACCTTC

j_gene: TRBJ2-5
v_gene: TRBV19
abundance: once
d_gene: TRBD2
CDR3aa: CASSMGGEKGETQYF
CDR3nt: TGTGCCAGTAGTATGGGAGGGGAAAAGGGCGAGACCCAGTACTTC

j_gene: TRBJ1-4
v_gene: TRBV18
abundance: once
d_gene: NA
CDR3aa: CASSPTAREGEKLFF
CDR3nt: TGTGCCAGCTCACCAACCGCCAGGGAAGGAGAAAAACTGTTTTTT

j_gene: TRBJ1-6
v_gene: TRBV5-6
abundance: few
d_gene: TRBD1
CDR3aa: CASSSTGGSYNSPLHF
CDR3nt: TGTGCCAGCAGCTCAACAGGGGGTTCCTATAATTCACCCCTCCACTTT

j_gene: TRBJ2-7
v_gene: TRBV4-3
abundance: NA
d_gene: NA
CDR3aa: CASSQDPGTAEQYF
CDR3nt: TGCGCCAGCAGCCAAGACCCCGGGACTGCCGAGCAGTACTTC

j_gene: TRBJ2-1
v_gene: TRBV29-1
abundance: many
d_gene: TRBD2
CDR3aa: CSVDVGGALRQFF
CDR3nt: TGCAGCGTTGACGTCGGGGGGGCCTTACGGCAGTTCTTC

j_gene: TRBJ2-7
v_gene: TRBV11-2
abundance: NA
d_gene: NA
CDR3aa: CASSLPRVYEQYF
CDR3nt: TGTGCCAGCAGCTTACCAAGGGTTTACGAGCAGTACTTC

j_gene: TRBJ2-5
v_gene: TRBV9
abundance: NA
d_gene: TRBD1
CDR3aa: CASSVEDRSQETQYF
CDR3nt: TGTGCCAGCAGCGTAGAGGACAGGTCCCAAGAGACCCAGTACTTC

j_gene: TRBJ2-1
v_gene: TRBV7-9
abundance: NA
d_gene: TRBD1
CDR3aa: CASSLPDRANEQFF
CDR3nt: TGTGCCAGCAGCCTACCTGACAGGGCCAATGAGCAGTTCTTC

j_gene: TRBJ1-2
v_gene: TRBV7-8
abundance: NA
d_gene: NA
CDR3aa: CASSSSTTDRRYGYTF
CDR3nt: TGTGCCAGCAGCTCATCAACGACTGATCGCCGCTATGGCTACACCTTC

j_gene: TRBJ1-5
v_gene: TRBV30
abundance: NA
d_gene: NA
CDR3aa: CAWSAGHFNQPQHF
CDR3nt: TGTGCCTGGAGCGCGGGACACTTTAATCAGCCCCAGCATTTT

j_gene: TRBJ2-3
v_gene: TRBV6-5
abundance: NA
d_gene: NA
CDR3aa: CASGRPRGTQYF
CDR3nt: TGTGCCAGCGGAAGACCCAGGGGTACGCAGTATTTT

j_gene: TRBJ1-6
v_gene: TRBV9
abundance: NA
d_gene: NA
CDR3aa: CASSVTVSSPLHF
CDR3nt: TGTGCCAGCAGCGTGACAGTATCTTCACCCCTCCACTTT

j_gene: TRBJ2-5
v_gene: TRBV5-1
abundance: once
d_gene: NA
CDR3aa: CASSLATQRAETQYF
CDR3nt: TGCGCCAGCAGCTTGGCGACGCAAAGGGCAGAGACCCAGTACTTC

j_gene: TRBJ1-2
v_gene: TRBV5-1
abundance: NA
d_gene: NA
CDR3aa: CASSLDDENYGYTF
CDR3nt: TGCGCCAGCAGCTTGGACGATGAGAACTATGGCTACACCTTC

j_gene: TRBJ1-6
v_gene: TRBV2
abundance: NA
d_gene: NA
CDR3aa: CASSEQGLRSSYNSPLHF
CDR3nt: TGTGCCAGCAGTGAACAAGGACTCCGGAGCTCCTATAATTCACCCCTCCACTTT

j_gene: TRBJ1-1
v_gene: TRBV18
abundance: NA
d_gene: TRBD1
CDR3aa: CASSWTGGLTEAFF
CDR3nt: TGTGCCAGCTCATGGACAGGGGGCCTCACTGAAGCTTTCTTT

j_gene: TRBJ2-1
v_gene: TRBV11-2
abundance: NA
d_gene: TRBD2
CDR3aa: CASSLEPGTSTYNEQFF
CDR3nt: TGTGCCAGCAGCCTAGAACCCGGGACTAGCACCTACAATGAGCAGTTCTTC

j_gene: TRBJ2-1
v_gene: TRBV13
abundance: NA
d_gene: TRBD2
CDR3aa: CASSPRLAGLARDEQFF
CDR3nt: TGTGCCAGCAGCCCTAGACTAGCGGGGCTTGCCCGGGATGAGCAGTTCTTC

j_gene: TRBJ2-7
v_gene: TRBV4-1
abundance: NA
d_gene: NA
CDR3aa: CASSHLWAYEQYF
CDR3nt: TGCGCCAGCAGCCACCTGTGGGCCTACGAGCAGTACTTC